One sample yielded the 14 T cell receptor beta chains listed below, sequenced in a study of T cell responses to AZD1222 COVID-19 vaccine. Produced via immunoSEQ multiplex PCR; TCRdb's table is partial and in-frame only. This sample has some 180,000 clones, with 85% to 95% found just once. Sequenced material: peripheral blood, taken on day 0 of AZD1222 vaccination. The origin of the receptors is an adult in good health.

The chain has TRBV2 and TRBJ1-2, with D possibly TRBD1 on 5 matching bases. In germline, CDR1 is SNHLY, CDR2 FYNNEI. This CDR3 is 12 amino acids long. The V end lost 4 bases, the J end lost 6 bases, and 9 bases lay between the germline ends. Written as DNA, the CDR3 is TGTGCCAGCAGTGGTTGGGACCATGGCTACACCTTC. It is translated as CASSGWDHGYTF.

The rearrangement uses TRBV6-5 and TRBJ1-2; D not resolved. This CDR3 contains 15 residues. Germline loops: CDR1 MNHEY, CDR2 SVGAGI. With 0 bases removed from V and 5 bases from J, the gap between germline ends came to 13 bases. The CDR3 spells CASSYSNGVGYGYTF. The CDR3, as DNA: TGTGCCAGCAGTTACTCGAACGGGGTAGGGTATGGCTACACCTTC.

The chain joins TRBV7-9 to TRBJ1-5; weak D call: TRBD1 (6 bases). The CDR3 runs 14 residues. V was trimmed by 5 bases and J by 3 bases, leaving 11 bases between them. Germline V gene sequence: CDR1 SEHNR, CDR2 FQNEAQ (reference sequence). CDR3 in amino acids: CASSLGGANQPQHF. DNA for the CDR3: TGTGCCAGCAGCCTGGGGGGGGCCAATCAGCCCCAGCATTTT.

The V gene is TRBV19, the J gene TRBJ1-1, with D unresolved. V dropped 6 bases and J dropped 4 bases, with 6 bases sitting between them. The germline CDR1 and CDR2 sequences are LNHDA and SQIVND (reference sequence). This CDR3 is 11 amino acids long. CDR3 protein: CASRLGTEAFF. As DNA, the CDR3 is TGTGCCAGTAGGCTTGGCACTGAAGCTTTCTTT.

The chain couples TRBV2 to TRBJ2-7; D call uncertain. Between the trimmed V and J ends, which lost 2 bases and 6 bases, there was a span of 5 bases. The CDR3 length is 11 residues. Germline-derived CDR1 and CDR2 are SNHLY and FYNNEI. CDR3 sequence: CASSEWSEQYF. The CDR3 DNA reads TGTGCCAGCAGTGAATGGAGCGAGCAGTACTTC. The complete variable domain, with remaining parts taken from reference TRBV2 and TRBJ2-7, reads EPEVTQTPSHQVTQMGQEVILRCVPISNHLYFYWYRQILGQKVEFLVSFYNNEISEKSEIFDDQFSVERPDGSNFTLKIRSTKLEDSAMYFCASSEWSEQYFGPGTRLTVT.

V usage is TRBV9 and J usage is TRBJ2-7; D is unresolved. The CDR3 spans 12 residues. CDR1 and CDR2 from the germline V gene are SGDLS and YYNGEE. V lost 1 base to trimming and J lost 6 bases, with 8 bases between them. CDR3 sequence: CASSVIRREQYV. The CDR3 region has the DNA TGTGCCAGCAGCGTAATTCGTCGCGAGCAGTACGTC.

The chain carries TRBV28 and TRBJ2-1; 9 bases match TRBD1. The J segment lost 8 bases and the V segment lost 3 bases, leaving 5 bases of the junction unmatched. The CDR3 is made up of 14 amino acids. Germline-derived CDR1 and CDR2 are MDHEN and SYDVKM. The DNA for the CDR3 is TGTGCCAGCAGTTTCACAGGGGGCGCGGATGAGCAGTTCTTC. Translating it yields CASSFTGGADEQFF.

This clone was seen just once. The chain links TRBV28 to TRBJ1-2; D unresolved. The CDR3 has 12 residues. V was clipped by 1 base and J by 3 bases, with 3 bases between them. Looked up from germline, CDR1 is MDHEN and CDR2 is SYDVKM. The CDR3 loop reads CASSLSDYGYTF. CDR3 coding DNA: TGTGCCAGCAGTTTATCGGACTATGGCTACACCTTC.

This clone was counted a single time. The CDR3 spells CASSQGTGGKQPQHF. CDR3 in DNA: TGTGCCAGCAGCCAAGGGACAGGGGGAAAACAGCCCCAGCATTTT. The chain links TRBV4-2 to TRBJ1-5; TRBD1 agrees at 10 bases. The CDR3 sequence is 15 residues long. Germline V gives CDR1 LGHNA, CDR2 YNFKEQ. The J segment lost 7 bases and the V segment lost 1 base, leaving 4 bases of the junction unmatched.

The J gene is TRBJ2-1, the V gene TRBV9, with a weak D call TRBD2 (6 bases). CDR3 length equals 14 residues. Germline-derived CDR1 and CDR2 are SGDLS and YYNGEE. Trimming stripped 4 bases from V and 6 bases from J, with 14 bases between. DNA of the CDR3: TGTGCCAGCAGCCCCCGACTAGACTTCAATGAGCAGTTCTTC. Protein: CASSPRLDFNEQFF.

The rearrangement joins TRBV5-1 to TRBJ2-7; D is uncertain. The CDR3 spans 13 residues. Germline CDR1 SGHRS, CDR2 YFSETQ. The V and J ends lost 7 bases and 4 bases respectively, with 15 bases between them. The CDR3 sequence: CASGGGVGYEQYF. CDR3 DNA sequence: TGCGCCAGCGGTGGCGGCGTGGGATACGAGCAGTACTTC.

This clone was seen just once. This chain connects TRBV5-4 to TRBJ1-3; 7 nucleotides line up with TRBD1. Germline CDR1 and CDR2: SGHNT and YYREEE (reference sequence). This CDR3 comprises 13 residues. The V segment lost 4 bases and the J segment 5 bases; nucleotides outside the gene matches: 3. The CDR3 region has the DNA TGTGCCAGCAGCCTACAGGGGAGAAACACCATATATTTT. This encodes CASSLQGRNTIYF.

This clone was picked up a small number of times. The chain joins TRBV4-1 to TRBJ2-1; D is unclear. There are 17 residues in the CDR3. Trimming removed 1 base from V and 5 bases from J, with 18 bases in between. In germline, CDR1 is MGHRA, CDR2 YSYEKL. The CDR3 loop is CASSQVNLVTRDNEQFF. Here the CDR3 DNA reads TGCGCCAGCAGCCAAGTAAATCTCGTAACTCGGGACAATGAGCAGTTCTTC.

V is TRBV12-3 or TRBV12-4 and J is TRBJ2-1; D may be TRBD1 or TRBD2 (5 bases each). The CDR3 is made up of 13 amino acids. V lost 5 bases and J 10 bases, leaving 15 bases between the germline ends. The CDR3 spells CASSQGPVGEQFF. Here the CDR3 DNA reads TGTGCCAGCAGTCAGGGACCGGTGGGCGAGCAGTTCTTC.